This section outlines one TCR beta chain sequence together with its context. Its target is unknown. Sequencing was performed with immunoSEQ multiplex PCR; in TCRdb, only in-frame clones are kept and a portion is missing. The sample contains about 100,000 clones, roughly 90% of which appear only once. This sample was included in a study of T cell responses to AZD1222 COVID-19 vaccine. As for the study in general: Samples with a second dose at about 4 or about 12 weeks were pooled together.

Regarding the study as a whole: Donors in the cohort were predominantly white British and more often female, and clonal diversity was possibly underestimated. Repertoire sampling was restricted to post-peak T cell response timepoints. Dominant CD4 TCR responses targeted spike regions 160-218 and 743-854.

The material sequenced was peripheral blood, taken on day 0 of AZD1222 vaccination. The receptor comes from an adult in good health.

CDR3 DNA sequence: TGTGCCAGCAGTTACTCCGACAGGAGTACTGAAGCTTTCTTT. This encodes CASSYSDRSTEAFF. The gene calls are TRBV6-5 and TRBJ1-1, with TRBD1 as a possible D gene (6 bases). The CDR3 contains 14 residues. Germline V lookup: CDR1 MNHEY, CDR2 SVGAGI. V was pared by 0 bases and J by 5 bases, with 10 bases between.